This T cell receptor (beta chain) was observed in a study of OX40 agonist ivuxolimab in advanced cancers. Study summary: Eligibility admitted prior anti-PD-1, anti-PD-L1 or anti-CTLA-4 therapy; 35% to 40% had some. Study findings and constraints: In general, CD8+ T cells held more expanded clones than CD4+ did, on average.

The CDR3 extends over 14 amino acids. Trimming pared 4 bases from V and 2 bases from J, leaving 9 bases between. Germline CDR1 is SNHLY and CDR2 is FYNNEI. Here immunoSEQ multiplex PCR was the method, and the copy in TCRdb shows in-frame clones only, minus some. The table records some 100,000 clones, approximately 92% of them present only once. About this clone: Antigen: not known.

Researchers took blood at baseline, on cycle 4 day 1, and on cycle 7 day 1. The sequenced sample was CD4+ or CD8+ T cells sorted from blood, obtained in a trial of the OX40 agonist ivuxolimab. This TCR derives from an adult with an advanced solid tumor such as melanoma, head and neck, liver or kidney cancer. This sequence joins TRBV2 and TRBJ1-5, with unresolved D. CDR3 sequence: CASSARGGNQPQHF. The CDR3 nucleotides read TGTGCCAGCAGTGCGAGAGGAGGCAATCAGCCCCAGCATTTT.